Given below is one T cell receptor beta chain in context. Its antigen is unidentified. The CDR3 totals 15 residues. Germline CDR1 and CDR2: SGHDT and YYEEEE. The J segment lost 5 bases and the V segment lost 0 bases, leaving 6 bases of the junction unmatched. Generated by immunoSEQ multiplex PCR, the TCRdb table keeps only in-frame clones and is missing some. The table lists about 100,000 clones, about 94% of them singletons. This sample is part of a study of siplizumab effects on memory and regulatory T cells. The study, taken as a whole, reports: Alloreactive sequences tracing back to unstimulated CD4+ memory cells were significantly reduced by siplizumab. Naive versus memory phenotype went unassigned for roughly 75-96% of proliferating CD4+ or CD8+ clones. Naive T cells were seen as more diverse than memory cells and as major alloresponse contributors. The authors mapped only a minor fraction of alloreactive clones to unstimulated subsets.

J is TRBJ2-7 and V is TRBV5-6; 9 positions match TRBD1. Sequenced: non-Treg CD4+ T cells sorted from blood. The sequence was obtained from a human donor in good health. The CDR3 nucleotides are TGTGCCAGCAGCTTGGGCACAGGGGGCGGCGACGAGCAGTACTTC. This gives the protein CASSLGTGGGDEQYF.